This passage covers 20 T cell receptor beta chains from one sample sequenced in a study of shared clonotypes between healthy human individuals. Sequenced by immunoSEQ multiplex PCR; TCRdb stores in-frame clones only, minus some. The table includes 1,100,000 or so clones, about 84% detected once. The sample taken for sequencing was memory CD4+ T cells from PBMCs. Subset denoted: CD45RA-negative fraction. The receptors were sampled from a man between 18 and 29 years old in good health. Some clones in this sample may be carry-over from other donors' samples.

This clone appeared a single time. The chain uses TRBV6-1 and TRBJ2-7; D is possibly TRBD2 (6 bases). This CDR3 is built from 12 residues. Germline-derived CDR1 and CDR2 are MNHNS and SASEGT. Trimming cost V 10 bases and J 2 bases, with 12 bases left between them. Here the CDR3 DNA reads TGTGCCACAAGGACGGGAGCCTACGAGCAGTACTTC. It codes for CATRTGAYEQYF.

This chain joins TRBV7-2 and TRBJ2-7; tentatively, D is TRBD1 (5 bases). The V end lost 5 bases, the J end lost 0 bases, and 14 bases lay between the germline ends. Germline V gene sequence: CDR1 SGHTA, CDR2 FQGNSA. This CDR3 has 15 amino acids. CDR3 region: CASSTTAFSSYEQYF. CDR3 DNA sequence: TGTGCCAGCAGCACGACAGCTTTCAGCTCCTACGAGCAGTACTTC.

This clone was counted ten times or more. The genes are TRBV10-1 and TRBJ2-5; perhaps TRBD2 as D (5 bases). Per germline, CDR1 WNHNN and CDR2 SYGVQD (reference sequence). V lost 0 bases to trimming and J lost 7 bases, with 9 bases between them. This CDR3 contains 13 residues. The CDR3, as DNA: TGCGCCAGCAGTGAGTCCGGCGGAGGGACCCAGTACTTC. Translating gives CASSESGGGTQYF.

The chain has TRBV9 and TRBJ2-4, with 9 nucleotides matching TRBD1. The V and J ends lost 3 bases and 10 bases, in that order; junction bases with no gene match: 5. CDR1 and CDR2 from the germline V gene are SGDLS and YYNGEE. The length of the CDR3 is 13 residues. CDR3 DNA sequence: TGTGCCAGCAGCGCGGACAGGGGCGCTATTCAGTACTTC. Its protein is CASSADRGAIQYF.

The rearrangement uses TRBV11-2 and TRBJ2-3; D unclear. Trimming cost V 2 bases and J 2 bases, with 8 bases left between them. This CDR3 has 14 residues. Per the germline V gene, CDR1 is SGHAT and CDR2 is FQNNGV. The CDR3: CASSLNLATDTQYF. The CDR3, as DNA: TGTGCCAGCAGCTTAAATCTGGCCACAGATACGCAGTATTTT.

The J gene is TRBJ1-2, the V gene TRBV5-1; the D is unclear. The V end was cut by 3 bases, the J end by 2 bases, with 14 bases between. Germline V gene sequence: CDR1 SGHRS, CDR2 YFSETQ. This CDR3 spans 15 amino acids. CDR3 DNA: TGCGCCAGCAGCTCCGCAGCCCGAGGAAACTATGGCTACACCTTC. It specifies CASSSAARGNYGYTF.

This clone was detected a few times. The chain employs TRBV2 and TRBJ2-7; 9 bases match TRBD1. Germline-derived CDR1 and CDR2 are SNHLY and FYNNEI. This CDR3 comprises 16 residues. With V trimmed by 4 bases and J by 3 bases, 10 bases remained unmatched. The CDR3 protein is CASSAGTGSGLYEQYF. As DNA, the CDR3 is TGTGCCAGCAGTGCCGGGACAGGGTCGGGGCTCTACGAGCAGTACTTC.

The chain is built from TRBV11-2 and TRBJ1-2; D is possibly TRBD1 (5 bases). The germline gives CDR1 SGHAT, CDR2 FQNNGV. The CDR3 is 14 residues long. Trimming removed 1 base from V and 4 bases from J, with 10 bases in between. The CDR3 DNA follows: TGTGCCAGCAGCTTAGGGCAGGGTATCTATGGCTACACCTTC. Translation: CASSLGQGIYGYTF.

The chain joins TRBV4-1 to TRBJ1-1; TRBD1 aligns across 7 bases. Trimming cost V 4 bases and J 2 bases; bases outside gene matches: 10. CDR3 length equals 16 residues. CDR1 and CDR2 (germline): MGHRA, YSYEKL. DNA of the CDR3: TGCGCCAGCAGCCCCCAGGCGACAGGGACTAACACTGAAGCTTTCTTT. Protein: CASSPQATGTNTEAFF.

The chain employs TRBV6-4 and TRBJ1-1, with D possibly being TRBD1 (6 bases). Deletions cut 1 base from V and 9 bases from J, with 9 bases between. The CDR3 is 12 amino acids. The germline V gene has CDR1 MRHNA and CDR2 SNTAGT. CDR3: CASSDLGGKAFF. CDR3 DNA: TGTGCCAGCAGTGACTTAGGGGGAAAAGCTTTCTTT.

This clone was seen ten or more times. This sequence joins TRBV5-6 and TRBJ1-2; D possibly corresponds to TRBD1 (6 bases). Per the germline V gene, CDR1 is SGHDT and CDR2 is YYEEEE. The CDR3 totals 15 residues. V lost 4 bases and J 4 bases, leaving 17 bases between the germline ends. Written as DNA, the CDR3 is TGTGCCAGCAGCCCCGGCTTTCTGGGGGCCTATGGCTACACCTTC. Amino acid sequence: CASSPGFLGAYGYTF.

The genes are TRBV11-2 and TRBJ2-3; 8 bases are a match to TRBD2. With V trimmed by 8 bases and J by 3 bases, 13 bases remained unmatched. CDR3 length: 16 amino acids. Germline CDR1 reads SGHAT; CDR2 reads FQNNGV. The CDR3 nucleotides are TGTGCCAGCGACAGAGCAGCGGGAGTCGTGACAGATACGCAGTATTTT. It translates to CASDRAAGVVTDTQYF.

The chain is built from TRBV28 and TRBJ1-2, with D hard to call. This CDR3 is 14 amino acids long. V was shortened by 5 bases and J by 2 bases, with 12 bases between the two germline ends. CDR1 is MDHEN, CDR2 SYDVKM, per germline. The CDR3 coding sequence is TGTGCCAGCAGTGACTCCCGATCCAACTATGGCTACACCTTC. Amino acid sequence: CASSDSRSNYGYTF.

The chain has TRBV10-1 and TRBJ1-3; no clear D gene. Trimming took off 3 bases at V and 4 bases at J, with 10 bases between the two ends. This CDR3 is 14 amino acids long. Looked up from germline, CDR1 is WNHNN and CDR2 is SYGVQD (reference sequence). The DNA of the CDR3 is TGCGCCAGCAGTGAAGAGGCCTTGGGAAACACCATATATTTT. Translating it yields CASSEEALGNTIYF.

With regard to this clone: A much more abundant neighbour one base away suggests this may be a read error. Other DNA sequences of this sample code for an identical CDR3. CDR3 residues: CAWSAGGSYEQYF. CDR3 coding DNA: TGTGCCTGGAGTGCAGGGGGCTCCTACGAGCAGTACTTC. The V call is TRBV30, the J call TRBJ2-7, with 7 bases that match TRBD1. Unmatched junction bases numbered 0, after V lost 1 base and J lost 0 bases. Germline CDR1 and CDR2: GTSNPN and SVGIG (reference sequence). The CDR3 has 13 amino acids.

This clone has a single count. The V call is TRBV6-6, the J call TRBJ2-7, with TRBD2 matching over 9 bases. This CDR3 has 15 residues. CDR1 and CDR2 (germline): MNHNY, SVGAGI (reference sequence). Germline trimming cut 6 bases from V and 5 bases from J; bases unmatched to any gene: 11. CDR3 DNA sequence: TGTGCCAGCAGGAAGGGGCGGGAGGGCCGCAACGAGCAGTACTTC. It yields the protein CASRKGREGRNEQYF.

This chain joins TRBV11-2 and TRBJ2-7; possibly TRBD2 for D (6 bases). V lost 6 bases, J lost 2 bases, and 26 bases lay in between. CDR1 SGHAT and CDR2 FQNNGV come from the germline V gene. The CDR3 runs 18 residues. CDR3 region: CASSSLRGTLQKTYEQYF. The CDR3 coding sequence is TGTGCCAGCAGTTCCCTGCGGGGTACCCTACAGAAAACCTACGAGCAGTACTTC.

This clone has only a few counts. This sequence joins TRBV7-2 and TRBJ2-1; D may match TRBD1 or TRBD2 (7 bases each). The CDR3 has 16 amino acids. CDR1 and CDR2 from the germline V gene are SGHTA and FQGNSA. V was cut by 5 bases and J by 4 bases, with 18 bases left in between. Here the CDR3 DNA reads TGTGCCAGCAGCCCAGGGGGGACTACCAATTACAATGAGCAGTTCTTC. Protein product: CASSPGGTTNYNEQFF. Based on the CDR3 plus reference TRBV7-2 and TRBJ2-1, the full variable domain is GAGVSQSPSNKVTEKGKDVELRCDPISGHTALYWYRQSLGQGLEFLIYFQGNSAPDKSGLPSDRFSAERTGGSVSTLTIQRTQQEDSAVYLCASSPGGTTNYNEQFFGPGTRLTVL.

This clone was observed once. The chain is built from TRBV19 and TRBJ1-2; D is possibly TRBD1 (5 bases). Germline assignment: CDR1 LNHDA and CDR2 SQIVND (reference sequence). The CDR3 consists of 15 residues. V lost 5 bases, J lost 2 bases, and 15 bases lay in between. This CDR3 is CASSVLPGQNYGYTF. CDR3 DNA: TGTGCCAGTAGTGTTTTGCCAGGGCAAAACTATGGCTACACCTTC.

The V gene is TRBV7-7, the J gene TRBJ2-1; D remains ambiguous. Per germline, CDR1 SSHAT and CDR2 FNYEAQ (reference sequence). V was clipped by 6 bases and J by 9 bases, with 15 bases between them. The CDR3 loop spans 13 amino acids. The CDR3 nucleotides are TGTGCCAGCAGTTTGGACGCACCCGGTGAGCAGTTCTTC. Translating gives CASSLDAPGEQFF.